These T cell receptor beta chains were read from a single sample in a study of cytomegalovirus exposure and HLA in healthy donors. Sequencing was performed with immunoSEQ multiplex PCR; in TCRdb, only in-frame clones are kept and a portion is missing. The table records roughly 190,000 clones, just over 75% of them present only once. Sequencing used PBMCs. These receptors all come from a woman aged 25 to 45 in good health and CMV-seropositive. CDR3s include the opening cysteine and the closing phenylalanine or tryptophan. The D gene is left open where the match is weak. Some rows mark clone size as missing; the rest say once, few, many or name a class of expanded clone.

j_call: TRBJ2-2; d_call: TRBD1; clone_size: .; v_call: TRBV5-1; cdr3_aa: CASSGTGVDTGELFF; cdr3_nt: TGCGCCAGCAGCGGAACAGGGGTTGACACCGGGGAGCTGTTTTTT
j_call: TRBJ2-2; d_call: .; clone_size: .; v_call: TRBV5-1; cdr3_aa: CASSSQYTGELFF; cdr3_nt: TGCGCCAGCAGCTCCCAATACACCGGGGAGCTGTTTTTT
j_call: TRBJ2-7; d_call: TRBD1; clone_size: .; v_call: TRBV5-1; cdr3_aa: CASSLAPGQTAYEQYF; cdr3_nt: TGCGCCAGCAGCTTGGCCCCGGGACAGACAGCCTACGAGCAGTACTTC
j_call: TRBJ1-5; d_call: .; clone_size: .; v_call: TRBV6-5; cdr3_aa: CASSYSAGKRQPQHF; cdr3_nt: TGTGCCAGCAGTTACTCGGCGGGGAAGCGTCAGCCCCAGCATTTT
j_call: TRBJ2-7; d_call: TRBD1; clone_size: .; v_call: TRBV5-6; cdr3_aa: CASRDGTVYEQYF; cdr3_nt: TGTGCCAGCAGGGACGGGACAGTCTACGAGCAGTACTTC
j_call: TRBJ1-5; d_call: TRBD1; clone_size: .; v_call: TRBV19; cdr3_aa: CASTDGTGLYQPQHF; cdr3_nt: TGTGCCAGCACGGACGGGACAGGGTTATATCAGCCCCAGCATTTT
j_call: TRBJ2-5; d_call: .; clone_size: .; v_call: TRBV28; cdr3_aa: CASSGRPDWNHQETQYF; cdr3_nt: TGTGCCAGCAGTGGAAGGCCCGACTGGAACCATCAAGAGACCCAGTACTTC
j_call: TRBJ1-1; d_call: TRBD1; clone_size: few; v_call: TRBV19; cdr3_aa: CASSMGTQGEEAFF; cdr3_nt: TGTGCCAGTAGTATGGGTACCCAGGGGGAAGAAGCTTTCTTT
j_call: TRBJ1-1; d_call: .; clone_size: .; v_call: TRBV5-5; cdr3_aa: CASSPRLDTEAFF; cdr3_nt: TGTGCCAGCAGCCCGAGACTAGACACTGAAGCTTTCTTT
j_call: TRBJ2-7; d_call: TRBD2; clone_size: .; v_call: TRBV2; cdr3_aa: CASSYYREGSEQYF; cdr3_nt: TGTGCCAGCAGTTACTACCGGGAGGGGAGCGAGCAGTACTTC
j_call: TRBJ2-2; d_call: .; clone_size: .; v_call: TRBV14; cdr3_aa: CASSQDPWELFF; cdr3_nt: TGTGCCAGCAGCCAAGACCCTTGGGAGCTGTTTTTT
j_call: TRBJ1-2; d_call: .; clone_size: .; v_call: TRBV5-1; cdr3_aa: CASSLATGRDNYGYTF; cdr3_nt: TGCGCCAGCAGCTTGGCCACAGGGAGGGATAACTATGGCTACACCTTC
j_call: TRBJ1-2; d_call: .; clone_size: .; v_call: TRBV6-5; cdr3_aa: CASSYRGGDYGYTF; cdr3_nt: TGTGCCAGCAGTTACAGAGGGGGAGACTATGGCTACACCTTC
j_call: TRBJ1-1; d_call: .; clone_size: .; v_call: TRBV29-1; cdr3_aa: CSATQGIGDTEAFF; cdr3_nt: TGCAGCGCTACACAGGGTATTGGGGACACTGAAGCTTTCTTT
j_call: TRBJ1-5; d_call: .; clone_size: few; v_call: TRBV5-4; cdr3_aa: CASSLDSQPQHF; cdr3_nt: TGTGCCAGCAGCTTGGACTCGCAGCCCCAGCATTTT
j_call: TRBJ1-1; d_call: .; clone_size: .; v_call: TRBV6-5; cdr3_aa: CASSLEWSTEAFF; cdr3_nt: TGTGCCAGCAGCCTCGAATGGAGCACTGAAGCTTTCTTT
j_call: TRBJ2-7; d_call: .; clone_size: .; v_call: TRBV7-8; cdr3_aa: CASSSLQANYEQYF; cdr3_nt: TGTGCCAGCAGCTCCCTACAGGCAAACTACGAGCAGTACTTC
j_call: TRBJ2-1; d_call: TRBD2; clone_size: once; v_call: TRBV4-3; cdr3_aa: CASSRQVPGLVIGEQFF; cdr3_nt: TGCGCCAGCAGCCGACAAGTCCCGGGACTAGTGATCGGTGAGCAGTTCTTC
j_call: TRBJ2-5; d_call: .; clone_size: .; v_call: TRBV6-1; cdr3_aa: CASSRDWRETQYF; cdr3_nt: TGTGCCAGCAGTCGGGATTGGCGAGAGACCCAGTACTTC
j_call: TRBJ1-2; d_call: TRBD1; clone_size: .; v_call: TRBV5-1; cdr3_aa: CASSLTGGGFRGYTF; cdr3_nt: TGCGCCAGCAGCTTAACAGGGGGCGGGTTCCGGGGCTACACCTTC
j_call: TRBJ2-7; d_call: .; clone_size: few; v_call: TRBV30; cdr3_aa: CAWSNGPEQYF; cdr3_nt: TGTGCCTGGAGTAATGGGCCCGAGCAGTACTTC
j_call: TRBJ2-5; d_call: TRBD2; clone_size: .; v_call: TRBV29-1; cdr3_aa: CSVTRRGLAETQYF; cdr3_nt: TGCAGCGTAACACGGAGGGGACTAGCAGAGACCCAGTACTTC
j_call: TRBJ2-1; d_call: .; clone_size: .; v_call: TRBV19; cdr3_aa: CASSIRGVAAYNEQFF; cdr3_nt: TGTGCCAGTAGTATTCGGGGAGTAGCCGCCTACAATGAGCAGTTCTTC
j_call: TRBJ1-1; d_call: .; clone_size: .; v_call: TRBV28; cdr3_aa: CAIQRGTEAFF; cdr3_nt: TGTGCCATACAGCGCGGGACTGAAGCTTTCTTT
j_call: TRBJ2-1; d_call: .; clone_size: .; v_call: TRBV5-1; cdr3_aa: CASSLGQGDPPFF; cdr3_nt: TGCGCCAGCAGCTTGGGGCAGGGTGATCCCCCGTTCTTC
j_call: TRBJ1-5; d_call: .; clone_size: .; v_call: TRBV7-6; cdr3_aa: CASSFTGKYNQPQHF; cdr3_nt: TGTGCCAGCAGCTTTACAGGGAAATACAATCAGCCCCAGCATTTT
j_call: TRBJ2-4; d_call: .; clone_size: .; v_call: TRBV6-4; cdr3_aa: CASRTDILAKNIQYF; cdr3_nt: TGTGCCAGCAGAACGGACATATTAGCCAAAAACATTCAGTACTTC
j_call: TRBJ1-1; d_call: TRBD1; clone_size: .; v_call: TRBV27; cdr3_aa: CASRMDRINTEAFF; cdr3_nt: TGTGCCAGCAGGATGGACAGGATTAACACTGAAGCTTTCTTT
j_call: TRBJ1-1; d_call: TRBD1; clone_size: .; v_call: TRBV6-1; cdr3_aa: CASSEFRGRSTEAFF; cdr3_nt: TGTGCCAGCAGTGAATTCAGGGGGCGCAGCACTGAAGCTTTCTTT
j_call: TRBJ2-5; d_call: .; clone_size: few; v_call: TRBV30; cdr3_aa: CAWRVAGSQYF; cdr3_nt: TGTGCCTGGAGGGTCGCGGGGTCGCAGTACTTC
j_call: TRBJ2-7; d_call: TRBD2; clone_size: .; v_call: TRBV12-5; cdr3_aa: CASGLVPTSEFSYEQYF; cdr3_nt: TGTGCTAGTGGTTTGGTACCGACTAGCGAGTTCTCCTACGAGCAGTACTTC
j_call: TRBJ1-1; d_call: TRBD1; clone_size: .; v_call: TRBV18; cdr3_aa: CASSPLHRGRGTEAFF; cdr3_nt: TGTGCCAGCTCACCACTTCACAGGGGGCGAGGAACTGAAGCTTTCTTT
j_call: TRBJ1-2; d_call: TRBD1; clone_size: .; v_call: TRBV7-2; cdr3_aa: CASSSRQGPYGYTF; cdr3_nt: TGTGCCAGCAGCTCCCGACAGGGCCCCTATGGCTACACCTTC
j_call: TRBJ2-5; d_call: .; clone_size: .; v_call: TRBV30; cdr3_aa: CAWSGTSSETQYF; cdr3_nt: TGTGCCTGGAGTGGAACTAGCTCAGAGACCCAGTACTTC
j_call: TRBJ1-1; d_call: .; clone_size: few; v_call: TRBV20-1; cdr3_aa: CSASLPTEAFF; cdr3_nt: TGCAGTGCTTCCCTCCCGACTGAAGCTTTCTTT
j_call: TRBJ2-2; d_call: TRBD1; clone_size: .; v_call: TRBV2; cdr3_aa: CASTRRDRGDGELFF; cdr3_nt: TGTGCCAGCACGAGAAGGGACAGGGGAGACGGGGAGCTGTTTTTT
j_call: TRBJ1-1; d_call: TRBD1; clone_size: .; v_call: TRBV18; cdr3_aa: CASSQRQGDTEAFF; cdr3_nt: TGTGCCAGCTCCCAGCGACAGGGGGACACTGAAGCTTTCTTT
j_call: TRBJ2-7; d_call: TRBD1; clone_size: .; v_call: TRBV6-5; cdr3_aa: CASSYPDRAYEQYF; cdr3_nt: TGTGCCAGCAGTTACCCGGACAGGGCCTACGAGCAGTACTTC
j_call: TRBJ2-5; d_call: .; clone_size: few; v_call: TRBV5-8; cdr3_aa: CASSLRPSVQETQYF; cdr3_nt: TGTGCCAGCAGCTTACGTCCTAGCGTACAAGAGACCCAGTACTTC
j_call: TRBJ1-4; d_call: TRBD1; clone_size: .; v_call: TRBV4-1; cdr3_aa: CASSPRGTGGEKLFF; cdr3_nt: TGCGCCAGCAGCCCGAGGGGGACAGGGGGGGAAAAACTGTTTTTT
j_call: TRBJ1-6; d_call: .; clone_size: .; v_call: TRBV5-1; cdr3_aa: CASSLYSDSPLHF; cdr3_nt: TGCGCCAGCAGCTTGTATTCAGATTCACCCCTCCACTTT
j_call: TRBJ2-1; d_call: .; clone_size: few; v_call: TRBV6-4; cdr3_aa: CASSARAGSYNEQFF; cdr3_nt: TGTGCCAGCAGTGCCCGGGCAGGGTCCTACAATGAGCAGTTCTTC
j_call: TRBJ2-1; d_call: .; clone_size: .; v_call: TRBV28; cdr3_aa: CASSFARAYNEQFF; cdr3_nt: TGTGCCAGCAGTTTTGCGCGGGCTTACAATGAGCAGTTCTTC
j_call: TRBJ2-2; d_call: TRBD2; clone_size: .; v_call: TRBV5-4; cdr3_aa: CASSLFGREGGELFF; cdr3_nt: TGTGCCAGCAGCTTATTCGGGAGGGAGGGCGGGGAGCTGTTTTTT